The entry that follows covers one T cell receptor (beta chain) sequence. Its antigen remains unknown. This sample is drawn from a study of cytomegalovirus exposure and HLA in healthy donors. Study-wide results and caveats: Specific recognition of CMV antigens was confirmed in vitro for a few chains (all CMV-associated).

The CDR3 extends over 15 amino acids. Germline assignment: CDR1 LNHNV and CDR2 YYDKDF (reference sequence). Trimming removed 0 bases at V and 7 bases at J, with 13 bases between. Vbeta (60) and Jbeta (13) primers were used in the PCR. Sequenced by immunoSEQ multiplex PCR; TCRdb stores in-frame clones only, minus some. The sample includes about 160,000 clones, 82% seen only once; the top ten take about 10%. The specimen was PBMCs. This clonotype originated in a man aged 45-60 years in good health and CMV-seropositive. V usage is TRBV15 and J usage is TRBJ1-3; possible D gene TRBD1, 5 bases. CDR3 region: CATSRDIPQGNTIYF. The CDR3 DNA reads as TGTGCCACCAGCAGAGATATCCCGCAGGGCAACACCATATATTTT.